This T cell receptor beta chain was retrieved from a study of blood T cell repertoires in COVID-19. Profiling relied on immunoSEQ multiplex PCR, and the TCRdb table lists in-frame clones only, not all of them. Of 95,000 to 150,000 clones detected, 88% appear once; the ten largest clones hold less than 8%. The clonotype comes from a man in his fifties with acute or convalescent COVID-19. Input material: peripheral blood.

CDR3: CASSPTGGDGNTIYF. Written as DNA, the CDR3 is TGTGCCAGCAGCCCGACAGGGGGAGACGGAAACACCATATATTTT. The genes are TRBV5-5 and TRBJ1-3; 9 positions agree with TRBD1. The CDR3 totals 15 residues. Germline CDR1 SGHKS, CDR2 YYEKEE (reference sequence). V dropped 4 bases and J dropped 4; count of bases not matched to a gene: 6.